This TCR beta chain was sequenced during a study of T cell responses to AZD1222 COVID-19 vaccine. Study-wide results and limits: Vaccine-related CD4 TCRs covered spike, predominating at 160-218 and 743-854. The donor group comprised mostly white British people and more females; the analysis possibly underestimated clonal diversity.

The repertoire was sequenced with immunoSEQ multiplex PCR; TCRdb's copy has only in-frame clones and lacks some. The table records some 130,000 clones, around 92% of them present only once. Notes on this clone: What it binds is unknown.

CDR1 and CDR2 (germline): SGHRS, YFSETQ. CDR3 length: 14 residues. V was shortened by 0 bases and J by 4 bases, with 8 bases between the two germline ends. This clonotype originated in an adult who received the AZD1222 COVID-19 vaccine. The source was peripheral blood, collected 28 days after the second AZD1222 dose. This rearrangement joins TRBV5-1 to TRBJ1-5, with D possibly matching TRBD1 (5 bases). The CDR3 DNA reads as TGCGCCAGCAGCTTGGGGGGGAGGAATCAGCCCCAGCATTTT. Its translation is CASSLGGRNQPQHF. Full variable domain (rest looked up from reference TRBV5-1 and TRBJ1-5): KAGVTQTPRYLIKTRGQQVTLSCSPISGHRSVSWYQQTPGQGLQFLFEYFSETQRNKGNFPGRFSGRQFSNSRSEMNVSTLELGDSALYLCASSLGGRNQPQHFGDGTRLSIL.